Following are 28 T cell receptor beta chains from one sample sequenced in a study of blood T cell repertoires in COVID-19. Sequencing was performed with immunoSEQ multiplex PCR; in TCRdb, only in-frame clones are kept and a portion is missing. The sample has over 250,000 clones, approximately 83% seen once. The material sequenced was peripheral blood. The origin of the receptors is a human donor in a cohort sampled during active COVID-19.

V gene TRBV6-6 combines with J gene TRBJ1-1; D remains ambiguous. CDR1 MNHNY and CDR2 SVGAGI come from the germline V gene (reference sequence). The germline V and J ends were trimmed by 2 bases and 7 bases, with 17 bases remaining between them. This CDR3 is built from 15 residues. CDR3: CASSYAQAGGIEAFF. The CDR3 DNA follows: TGTGCCAGCAGTTACGCCCAGGCGGGAGGAATTGAAGCTTTCTTT.

This chain joins TRBV18 and TRBJ2-7; D uncertain. CDR1 and CDR2 from the germline V gene are KGHSH and LQKENI. V lost 4 bases to trimming and J lost 5 bases, with 15 bases between them. CDR3 length: 14 residues. The CDR3: CASSLSSSIDEQYF. The CDR3 nucleotides are TGTGCCAGCTCACTAAGTAGTAGTATCGACGAGCAGTACTTC. Drawing the rest from reference TRBV18 and TRBJ2-7, the complete variable domain is NAGVMQNPRHLVRRRGQEARLRCSPMKGHSHVYWYRQLPEEGLKFMVYLQKENIIDESGMPKERFSAEFPKEGPSILRIQQVVRGDSAAYFCASSLSSSIDEQYFGPGTRLTVT.

CDR3: CASSPSTSSYNEQFF. In DNA, the CDR3 is TGTGCCAGCAGCCCCTCCACGAGCTCCTACAATGAGCAGTTCTTC. The genes are TRBV7-3 and TRBJ2-1; D uncertain. The CDR3 runs to 15 residues. Germline CDR1 is SGHTA and CDR2 is FQGTGA. The V end was cut by 5 bases, the J end by 0 bases, with 11 bases between.

This rearrangement joins TRBV7-3 to TRBJ2-1; tentatively, D is TRBD2 (6 bases). From germline, CDR1 is SGHTA and CDR2 FQGTGA. CDR3 length: 13 amino acids. Trimming left V 5 bases short and J 3 bases short, with 8 bases between. The CDR3 sequence is CASSQDYYNEQFF. The CDR3 nucleotides read TGTGCCAGCAGCCAGGACTACTACAATGAGCAGTTCTTC.

In the case of this clone: Other DNA sequences within the sample encode an identical CDR3. V and J are TRBV5-1 and TRBJ1-1, with 9 bases that match TRBD1. V gave up 0 bases and J gave up 5 bases; unmatched junction bases: 5. The CDR3 spans 15 residues. CDR1 is SGHRS and CDR2 is YFSETQ in the germline V gene. The DNA for the CDR3 is TGCGCCAGCAGCTTGGGCCCGGGACAGGGTACTGAAGCTTTCTTT. As protein: CASSLGPGQGTEAFF. The full variable domain, rest sourced from reference TRBV5-1 and TRBJ1-1, is KAGVTQTPRYLIKTRGQQVTLSCSPISGHRSVSWYQQTPGQGLQFLFEYFSETQRNKGNFPGRFSGRQFSNSRSEMNVSTLELGDSALYLCASSLGPGQGTEAFFGQGTRLTVV.

The chain is built from TRBV27 and TRBJ2-7; 9 nucleotides match TRBD2. The CDR3 has 16 residues. CDR1 is MNHEY and CDR2 is SMNVEV in the germline V gene (reference sequence). V dropped 4 bases and J dropped 3; count of bases not matched to a gene: 10. CDR3 sequence (DNA): TGTGCCAGCAGTTCATACCGTGGTAGCGGGAGCTACGAGCAGTACTTC. It codes for CASSSYRGSGSYEQYF.

This chain links TRBV9 with TRBJ1-2; D perhaps matches TRBD1 (6 bases). The CDR3 spans 15 residues. Trimming took off 0 bases at V and 4 bases at J, with 13 bases between the two ends. Germline lookup yields CDR1 SGDLS and CDR2 YYNGEE. This chain's CDR3 is CASSVAGDNLYGYTF. The DNA of the CDR3 is TGTGCCAGCAGCGTAGCTGGGGACAACCTCTATGGCTACACCTTC.

The chain combines TRBV24-1 with TRBJ2-1; weak D call: TRBD2 (5 bases). The CDR3 is made up of 15 amino acids. The V end was cut by 4 bases, the J end by 5 bases, with 14 bases between. The germline V gene encodes CDR1 KGHDR and CDR2 SFDVKD. CDR3 amino acids: CATSELSAGNNEQFF. The DNA of the CDR3 is TGTGCCACCAGTGAACTCTCGGCCGGGAACAATGAGCAGTTCTTC.

The CDR3 loop reads CASSKDHRGGSSYNEQFF. In DNA, the CDR3 is TGTGCCAGCAGCAAAGATCACCGGGGGGGGAGCTCCTACAATGAGCAGTTCTTC. The chain links TRBV21-1 to TRBJ2-1; the table's TRBD2 call for D was not verified on the DNA. TRBV21-1 is deemed a pseudogene. CDR3 size: 18 residues.

This clone has a single count. The chain employs TRBV12-3 or TRBV12-4 and TRBJ2-2; tentatively, D is TRBD2 (5 bases). V lost 3 bases and J 13 bases, leaving 12 bases between the germline ends. The CDR3 runs 12 residues. CDR3 loop: CASSFREMRLFF. The CDR3 DNA reads TGTGCCAGCAGTTTTCGGGAAATGAGGCTGTTTTTT.

The chain employs TRBV28 and TRBJ2-4, with D maybe TRBD2 (6 bases). This CDR3 has 17 residues. Trimming shortened V by 3 bases and J by 6 bases, and 21 bases separated the two germline ends. The germline V gene encodes CDR1 MDHEN and CDR2 SYDVKM. CDR3 coding DNA: TGTGCCAGCAGTTTTCGACCAACCGGGGGTAGGGTAAACATTCAGTACTTC. Protein sequence: CASSFRPTGGRVNIQYF.

The chain couples TRBV7-2 to TRBJ2-7; a possible D gene is TRBD2 (5 bases). The germline V gene encodes CDR1 SGHTA and CDR2 FQGNSA. CDR3 size: 13 residues. Deletions cut 11 bases from V and 6 bases from J, with 20 bases between. In DNA, the CDR3 is TGTGCCGCTAGTAGAGGGATACAAGGCGAGCAGTACTTC. It codes for CAASRGIQGEQYF.

The chain uses TRBV6-5 and TRBJ2-7; D is unclear. V lost 7 bases and J lost 4, with 8 bases in between. In germline, CDR1 is MNHEY, CDR2 SVGAGI. The CDR3 covers 11 residues. The CDR3 loop reads CASTSLYEQYF. DNA for the CDR3: TGTGCCAGCACGTCGTTGTACGAGCAGTACTTC.

The chain carries TRBV5-1 and TRBJ2-2; 9 positions match TRBD2. CDR3 length: 17 amino acids. V trimming: 0 bases; J trimming: 3 bases; junction bases outside the gene matches: 6. CDR1 and CDR2 from the germline V gene are SGHRS and YFSETQ. The CDR3 reads CASSLGPSGTDTGELFF. In DNA form, the CDR3 reads TGCGCCAGCAGCTTGGGCCCTAGCGGGACCGACACCGGGGAGCTGTTTTTT.

This clone was detected only once. The chain couples TRBV5-5 to TRBJ1-1; D call uncertain. Trimming stripped 2 bases from V and 5 bases from J, with 13 bases between. The CDR3 extends over 14 amino acids. Germline lookup yields CDR1 SGHKS and CDR2 YYEKEE (reference sequence). CDR3 region: CASSFVGIRTEAFF. In DNA form, the CDR3 reads TGTGCCAGCAGCTTCGTCGGGATACGAACTGAAGCTTTCTTT.

Of note for this clone: Just one base apart from a much larger clone, this may be a read error. This chain links TRBV7-8 with TRBJ2-7; D remains ambiguous. The CDR3 runs to 14 residues. In germline, CDR1 is SGHVS, CDR2 FQNEAQ. V was cut by 0 bases and J by 0 bases, with 6 bases left in between. The CDR3: CASSLAEASYEQYF. The CDR3 DNA sequence: TGTGCCAGCAGCTTAGCAGAGGCCTCCTACGAGCAGTACTTC.

The chain employs TRBV29-1 and TRBJ1-2, with TRBD1 matching 9 bases. This CDR3 is 12 amino acids long. Trimming cost V 6 bases and J 6 bases; bases outside gene matches: 5. Germline V CDR1 and CDR2: SQVTM, ANQGSEA. In DNA form, the CDR3 reads TGCAGCGTCGGGACAGGGTCGGATGGCTACACCTTC. It specifies CSVGTGSDGYTF.

The chain recombines TRBV6-2 or TRBV6-3 with TRBJ2-7; 13 positions agree with TRBD2. The junction had 10 bases not matched to a gene; V was cut back by 6 bases and J by 5 bases. The length of the CDR3 is 16 residues. Germline assignment: CDR1 MNHEY and CDR2 SVGEGT. CDR3 protein: CASSPRPGLAGDEQYF. CDR3 sequence (DNA): TGTGCCAGCAGCCCCAGGCCCGGACTAGCGGGAGACGAGCAGTACTTC.

The chain has TRBV3-1 (or the pseudogene TRBV3-2) and TRBJ1-4; D is perhaps TRBD1 (5 bases). The CDR3 has 13 amino acids. V was pared by 2 bases and J by 8 bases, with 9 bases between. Germline CDR1 is LGHDT and CDR2 is YNNKEL (reference sequence). CDR3 nucleotides: TGTGCCAGCAGCCAAATCGGGGGAGAAAAACTGTTTTTT. It encodes CASSQIGGEKLFF.

In its sample, this clone was seen a few times. The V gene is TRBV19, the J gene TRBJ2-2; the match to TRBD2 covers 13 bases. From germline, CDR1 is LNHDA and CDR2 SQIVND (reference sequence). Losses at the gene ends were 7 bases for V and 6 bases for J; bases not matched to a gene: 5. The CDR3 is 15 amino acids. DNA for the CDR3: TGTGCCAGTAATCCCGGGACTAGCGGGGCCGGGGAGCTGTTTTTT. It codes for CASNPGTSGAGELFF. The whole variable domain, remainder taken from reference TRBV19 and TRBJ2-2, is DGGITQSPKYLFRKEGQNVTLSCEQNLNHDAMYWYRQDPGQGLRLIYYSQIVNDFQKGDIAEGYSVSREKKESFPLTVTSAQKNPTAFYLCASNPGTSGAGELFFGEGSRLTVL.

This chain joins TRBV19 and TRBJ2-1; 7 nucleotides agree with TRBD2. This CDR3 is 12 amino acids long. Germline V gene sequence: CDR1 LNHDA, CDR2 SQIVND (reference sequence). V lost 10 bases, J lost 15 bases, and 15 bases stayed unmatched. The CDR3 DNA is TGTGCCACCCGGGATGGCGGGAGACCCCCGTTCTTC. Amino acid sequence: CATRDGGRPPFF. Looking up the rest from reference TRBV19 and TRBJ2-1 gives the full variable domain: DGGITQSPKYLFRKEGQNVTLSCEQNLNHDAMYWYRQDPGQGLRLIYYSQIVNDFQKGDIAEGYSVSREKKESFPLTVTSAQKNPTAFYLCATRDGGRPPFFGPGTRLTVL.

This chain connects TRBV11-2 to TRBJ2-2, with D unresolved. Germline lookup yields CDR1 SGHAT and CDR2 FQNNGV. Trimming shortened V by 5 bases and J by 2 bases, and 3 bases separated the two germline ends. The CDR3 has 12 amino acids. This CDR3 reads CASSLNTGELFF. The DNA for the CDR3 is TGTGCCAGCAGCCTAAACACCGGGGAGCTGTTTTTT.

V gene TRBV15 combines with J gene TRBJ2-7, with 7 positions matching TRBD1. Trimming cost V 0 bases and J 0 bases; bases outside gene matches: 5. The germline V gene has CDR1 LNHNV and CDR2 YYDKDF (reference sequence). This CDR3 spans 16 amino acids. The CDR3 region has the DNA TGTGCCACCAGCAGAGAAGGGGGCTTCGGCTCCTACGAGCAGTACTTC. Translating gives CATSREGGFGSYEQYF. The complete variable domain, with remaining parts taken from reference TRBV15 and TRBJ2-7, reads DAMVIQNPRYQVTQFGKPVTLSCSQTLNHNVMYWYQQKSSQAPKLLFHYYDKDFNNEADTPDNFQSRRPNTSFCFLDIRSPGLGDTAMYLCATSREGGFGSYEQYFGPGTRLTVT.

The CDR3 protein is CASSSPGHSSTDTQYF. Written as DNA, the CDR3 is TGTGCCAGTAGTTCTCCGGGACACAGCTCCACAGATACGCAGTATTTT. The chain uses TRBV19 and TRBJ2-3, with TRBD1 as a possible D gene (6 bases). This CDR3 has 16 amino acids. V was pared by 5 bases and J by 2 bases, with 17 bases between. Looked up from germline, CDR1 is LNHDA and CDR2 is SQIVND (reference sequence).

This rearrangement joins TRBV15 to TRBJ1-1, with a possible D match to TRBD1 (5 bases). The CDR3 has 16 residues. Germline assignment: CDR1 LNHNV and CDR2 YYDKDF (reference sequence). Trimming removed 1 base at V and 4 bases at J, with 16 bases between. The CDR3 reads CATSRAHTSQGTEAFF. The CDR3 nucleotides are TGTGCCACCAGCAGAGCCCACACGAGCCAGGGCACTGAAGCTTTCTTT.

The V and J genes are TRBV7-9 and TRBJ2-3, with 12 bases matching TRBD2. J gave up 5 bases and V 5 bases, and 5 bases lay outside the gene matches. Germline assignment: CDR1 SEHNR and CDR2 FQNEAQ (reference sequence). The CDR3 runs to 15 residues. DNA for the CDR3: TGTGCCAGCAGCCCTAGCGGGAGGGCGGGAGATACGCAGTATTTT. This encodes CASSPSGRAGDTQYF. Combining the CDR3 with reference TRBV7-9 and TRBJ2-3 gives the whole variable domain DTGVSQNPRHKITKRGQNVTFRCDPISEHNRLYWYRQTLGQGPEFLTYFQNEAQLEKSRLLSDRFSAERPKGSFSTLEIQRTEQGDSAMYLCASSPSGRAGDTQYFGPGTRLTVL.

The chain couples TRBV9 to TRBJ1-2, with TRBD1 matching over 7 bases. The CDR3 contains 15 residues. J gave up 2 bases and V 3 bases, and 7 bases lay outside the gene matches. Germline V lookup: CDR1 SGDLS, CDR2 YYNGEE. This CDR3 is CASSARTGQNYGYTF. CDR3 nucleotides: TGTGCCAGCAGCGCAAGGACAGGCCAGAACTATGGCTACACCTTC.

The V call is TRBV15, the J call TRBJ2-3; TRBD2 matches at 11 bases. The germline CDR1 and CDR2 sequences are LNHNV and YYDKDF (reference sequence). V shed 2 bases and J 8 bases; nucleotides not matched to a gene: 3. This CDR3 has 14 residues. CDR3: CATSRPLAGGTQYF. CDR3 sequence (DNA): TGTGCCACCAGCAGACCTCTAGCGGGAGGTACGCAGTATTTT.